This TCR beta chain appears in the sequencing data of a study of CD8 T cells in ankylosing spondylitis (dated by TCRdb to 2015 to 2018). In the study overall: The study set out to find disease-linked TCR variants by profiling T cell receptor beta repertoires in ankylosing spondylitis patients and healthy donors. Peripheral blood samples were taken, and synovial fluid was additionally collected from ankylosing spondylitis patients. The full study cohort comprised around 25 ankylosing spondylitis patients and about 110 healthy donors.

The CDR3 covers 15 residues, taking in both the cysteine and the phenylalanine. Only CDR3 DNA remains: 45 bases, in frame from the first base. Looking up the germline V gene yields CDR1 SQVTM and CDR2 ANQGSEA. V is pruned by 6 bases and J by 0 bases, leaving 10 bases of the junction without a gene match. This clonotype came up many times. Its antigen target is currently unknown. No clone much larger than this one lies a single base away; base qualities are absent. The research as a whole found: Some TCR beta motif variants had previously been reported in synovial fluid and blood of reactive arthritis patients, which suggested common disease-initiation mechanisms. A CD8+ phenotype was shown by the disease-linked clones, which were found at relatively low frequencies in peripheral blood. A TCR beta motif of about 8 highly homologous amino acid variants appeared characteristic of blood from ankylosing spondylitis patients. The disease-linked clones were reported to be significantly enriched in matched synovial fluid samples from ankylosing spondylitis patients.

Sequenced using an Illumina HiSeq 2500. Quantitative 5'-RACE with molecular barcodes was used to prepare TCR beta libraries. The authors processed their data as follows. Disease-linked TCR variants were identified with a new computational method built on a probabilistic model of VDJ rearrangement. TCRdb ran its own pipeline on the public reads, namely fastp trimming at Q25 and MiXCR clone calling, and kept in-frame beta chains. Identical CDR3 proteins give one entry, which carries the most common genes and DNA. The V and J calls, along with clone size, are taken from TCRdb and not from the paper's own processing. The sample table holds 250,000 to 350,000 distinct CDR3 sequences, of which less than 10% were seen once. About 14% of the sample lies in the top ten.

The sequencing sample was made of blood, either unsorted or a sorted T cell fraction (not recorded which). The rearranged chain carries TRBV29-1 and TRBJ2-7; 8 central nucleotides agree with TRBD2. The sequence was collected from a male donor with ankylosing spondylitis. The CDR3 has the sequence CSVPRGTSGSYEQYF. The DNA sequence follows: TGCAGCGTACCAAGAGGAACTAGCGGCTCCTACGAGCAGTACTTC.